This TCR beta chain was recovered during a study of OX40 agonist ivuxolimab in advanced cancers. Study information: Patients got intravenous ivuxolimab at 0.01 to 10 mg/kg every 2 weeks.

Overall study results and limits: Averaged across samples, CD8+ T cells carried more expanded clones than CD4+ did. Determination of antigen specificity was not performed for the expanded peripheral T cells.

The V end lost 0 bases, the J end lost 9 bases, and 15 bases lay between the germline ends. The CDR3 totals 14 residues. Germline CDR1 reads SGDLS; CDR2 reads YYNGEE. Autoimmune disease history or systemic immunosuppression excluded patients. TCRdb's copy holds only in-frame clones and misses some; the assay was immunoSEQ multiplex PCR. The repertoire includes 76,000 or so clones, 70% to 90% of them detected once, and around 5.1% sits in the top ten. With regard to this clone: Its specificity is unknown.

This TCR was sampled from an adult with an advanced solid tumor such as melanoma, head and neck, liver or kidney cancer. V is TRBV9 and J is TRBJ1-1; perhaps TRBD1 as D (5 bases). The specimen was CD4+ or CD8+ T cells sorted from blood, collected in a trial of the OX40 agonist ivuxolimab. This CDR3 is CASSVAAGSGKAFF. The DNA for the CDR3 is TGTGCCAGCAGCGTAGCGGCAGGGAGTGGAAAAGCTTTCTTT. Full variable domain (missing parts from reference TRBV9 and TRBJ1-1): DSGVTQTPKHLITATGQRVTLRCSPRSGDLSVYWYQQSLDQGLQFLIQYYNGEERAKGNILERFSAQQFPDLHSELNLSSLELGDSALYFCASSVAAGSGKAFFGQGTRLTVV.